These 16 T cell receptor beta chains were sequenced from one sample in a study of OX40 agonist ivuxolimab in advanced cancers. Measured with immunoSEQ multiplex PCR; TCRdb has only the in-frame clones, and not every one. The sample includes 20,000 to 25,000 clones, approximately 85% of them seen just once. The material was CD4+ or CD8+ T cells sorted from blood, obtained in a trial of the OX40 agonist ivuxolimab. The receptors were sampled from an adult with an advanced solid tumor such as melanoma, head and neck, liver or kidney cancer.

The chain links TRBV7-8 to TRBJ1-5; D unresolved. With 1 base removed from V and 0 bases from J, the gap between germline ends came to 7 bases. This CDR3 comprises 15 residues. Germline V lookup: CDR1 SGHVS, CDR2 FQNEAQ. The CDR3 DNA reads as TGTGCCAGCAGCTTAGAGGATACTAGCAATCAGCCCCAGCATTTT. Amino acids: CASSLEDTSNQPQHF.

Details on this clone: The sample has other DNA sequences that encode this CDR3 too. This sequence joins TRBV27 and TRBJ2-1; D ambiguous. Germline-derived CDR1 and CDR2 are MNHEY and SMNVEV (reference sequence). V was pared by 2 bases and J by 7 bases, with 6 bases between. This CDR3 contains 12 residues. The CDR3 nucleotides are TGTGCCAGCAGTTTAATAGGAAATGAGCAGTTCTTC. Translated: CASSLIGNEQFF.

The chain couples TRBV7-8 to TRBJ2-7; D may be TRBD1 (6 bases). The CDR3 runs to 14 residues. Germline V lookup: CDR1 SGHVS, CDR2 FQNEAQ. Trimming took off 6 bases at V and 0 bases at J, with 12 bases between the two ends. This CDR3 is CASSFTGSSYEQYF. CDR3 DNA: TGTGCCAGCAGTTTCACAGGGAGCTCCTACGAGCAGTACTTC.

The chain joins TRBV6-1 to TRBJ2-1, with 12 nucleotides matching TRBD2. Germline values: CDR1 MNHNS, CDR2 SASEGT. Germline trimming cut 7 bases from V and 8 bases from J; bases unmatched to any gene: 9. The length of the CDR3 is 15 residues. The CDR3 loop is CASNRLAGAWDEQFF. As DNA, the CDR3 is TGTGCCAGCAACAGACTAGCGGGAGCGTGGGATGAGCAGTTCTTC.

The chain combines TRBV27 with TRBJ1-1, with 7 bases identical to TRBD1. CDR3 size: 13 residues. CDR1 and CDR2 (germline): MNHEY, SMNVEV (reference sequence). After removal of 6 bases from V and 5 bases from J, the junction contained 6 bases not matched to a gene. The CDR3 loop is CASRKGAGTEAFF. CDR3 sequence (DNA): TGTGCCAGCAGGAAGGGGGCTGGGACTGAAGCTTTCTTT.

The gene calls are TRBV27 and TRBJ1-2; possible D gene TRBD1, 6 bases. V lost 5 bases and J lost 0, with 13 bases in between. The CDR3 loop spans 15 amino acids. Looked up from germline, CDR1 is MNHEY and CDR2 is SMNVEV (reference sequence). CDR3 protein: CASSPTGPANYGYTF. The CDR3 bases are TGTGCCAGCAGTCCTACAGGGCCAGCTAACTATGGCTACACCTTC.

The sample holds a few counts of this clone. V and J are TRBV28 and TRBJ1-5; D might be TRBD1 (5 bases). V was pared by 3 bases and J by 2 bases, with 14 bases between. The CDR3 length is 16 residues. Germline assignment: CDR1 MDHEN and CDR2 SYDVKM. In nucleotides, the CDR3 is TGTGCCAGCAGTTTCCTAGGGGAGTTTGGCAATCAGCCCCAGCATTTT. Its translation: CASSFLGEFGNQPQHF.

The chain links TRBV29-1 to TRBJ2-3, with 7 bases matching TRBD1. The CDR3 spans 13 residues. From germline, CDR1 is SQVTM and CDR2 ANQGSEA. CDR3 sequence: CSSRDSHTDTQYF. The CDR3 nucleotides read TGCAGTTCTCGGGACAGTCACACAGATACGCAGTATTTT.

The chain carries TRBV10-2 and TRBJ1-5; TRBD1 matches 8 bases. The length of the CDR3 is 16 residues. The junction had 4 bases not matched to a gene; V was cut back by 2 bases and J by 1 base. Per the germline V gene, CDR1 is WSHSY and CDR2 is SAAADI. The DNA of the CDR3 is TGCGCCAGCAGTGAGCCAAACAGGGGGAGCAATCAGCCCCAGCATTTT. It yields the protein CASSEPNRGSNQPQHF.

The rearrangement uses TRBV4-1 and TRBJ1-2, with D perhaps matching TRBD1 (6 bases). V dropped 0 bases and J dropped 1 base, with 15 bases sitting between them. The germline V gene encodes CDR1 MGHRA and CDR2 YSYEKL. The CDR3 consists of 17 residues. The CDR3 nucleotides read TGCGCCAGCAGCCAAGATCCCCGGACAGATATTAACTATGGCTACACCTTC. This codes for CASSQDPRTDINYGYTF.

On this clone: Other DNA variants within this sample encode the same CDR3. The CDR3 region is CASSVGQGIADTQYF. The DNA for the CDR3 is TGTGCCAGCAGCGTAGGACAGGGGATAGCAGATACGCAGTATTTT. The rearrangement uses TRBV9 and TRBJ2-3; 8 bases align to TRBD1. The ends lost 0 bases at V and 4 bases at J; junction bases unmatched: 4. The V gene's germline CDR1 is SGDLS and CDR2 YYNGEE. The CDR3 is made up of 15 amino acids.

V is TRBV28 and J is TRBJ2-3, with D hard to call. Germline CDR1 and CDR2: MDHEN and SYDVKM. Trimming removed 3 bases from V and 5 bases from J, with 15 bases in between. The CDR3 loop spans 15 amino acids. CDR3 residues: CASSFYSDAVDTQYF. CDR3 nucleotides: TGTGCCAGCAGTTTTTACAGCGATGCGGTAGATACGCAGTATTTT.

This chain uses TRBV7-9 with TRBJ1-1, with TRBD1 matching 8 bases. The CDR3 extends over 16 amino acids. Germline trimming cut 4 bases from V and 4 bases from J; bases unmatched to any gene: 11. Germline values: CDR1 SEHNR, CDR2 FQNEAQ (reference sequence). CDR3 nucleotide sequence: TGTGCCAGCAGCTCGAATACAGGGGGAAGAGGCACTGAAGCTTTCTTT. This encodes CASSSNTGGRGTEAFF.

The chain is built from TRBV7-9 and TRBJ1-1, with a possible D match to TRBD1 (5 bases). Germline V gene data show CDR1 as SEHNR and CDR2 as FQNEAQ (reference sequence). CDR3 size: 13 residues. The V and J ends lost 7 bases and 1 base respectively, with 10 bases between them. The CDR3 sequence: CASTGTANTEAFF. The DNA for the CDR3 is TGTGCCAGCACCGGGACGGCGAACACTGAAGCTTTCTTT.

V gene TRBV7-9 combines with J gene TRBJ2-7; D is undetermined. This CDR3 contains 11 residues. Trimming took 3 bases from V and 3 from J, leaving 3 bases between them. Germline CDR1 SEHNR, CDR2 FQNEAQ (reference sequence). The CDR3 nucleotides are TGTGCCAGCAGCTTCAACTACGAGCAGTACTTC. This codes for CASSFNYEQYF. Full variable domain (missing parts from reference TRBV7-9 and TRBJ2-7): DTGVSQNPRHKITKRGQNVTFRCDPISEHNRLYWYRQTLGQGPEFLTYFQNEAQLEKSRLLSDRFSAERPKGSFSTLEIQRTEQGDSAMYLCASSFNYEQYFGPGTRLTVT.

This clone is judged large (0.1 to 1%). This sequence joins TRBV2 and TRBJ2-7; 8 bases are shared with TRBD1. The CDR3 sequence is 14 residues long. Germline CDR1 is SNHLY and CDR2 is FYNNEI. V lost 1 base and J lost 6; bases outside the gene matches: 5. CDR3 region: CASSEGQGAGEQYF. In DNA, the CDR3 is TGTGCCAGCAGTGAAGGGCAGGGGGCCGGCGAGCAGTACTTC. The full variable domain, its missing parts supplied by reference TRBV2 and TRBJ2-7, is EPEVTQTPSHQVTQMGQEVILRCVPISNHLYFYWYRQILGQKVEFLVSFYNNEISEKSEIFDDQFSVERPDGSNFTLKIRSTKLEDSAMYFCASSEGQGAGEQYFGPGTRLTVT.